This T cell receptor beta chain is drawn from a study of circulating CD8 cells and anti-PD-1 response in melanoma. At the level of the study: Response groups: complete/partial responders versus stable/progressive non-responders.

Live CD3+CD8+TCRalphabeta+ cells were sorted into four subsets by PD-1 and/or TIGIT. The QIAseq Immune Repertoire TCR panel built the libraries from roughly 16 ng of total RNA. MiXCR was run by TCRdb on the reads, yielding one entry per CDR3 protein. The sample lists some 970 distinct CDR3 sequences, roughly 9% occurring once. This clonotype is large (0.1 to 1%) within its sample. The receptor was isolated from a human donor with melanoma. Source: CD8+ T cells from PBMCs, taken at baseline or after one month of anti-PD-1 therapy (not recorded which).

The CDR3 DNA sequence: TGTGCCAGCAGATTGACAGGGGATGAAAAACTGTTTTTT. It specifies CASRLTGDEKLFF. This chain links TRBV27 with TRBJ1-4, with TRBD1 matching 8 bases. Germline loops: CDR1 MNHEY, CDR2 SMNVEV (reference sequence). The CDR3 runs to 13 residues. V lost 6 bases and J lost 6; bases outside the gene matches: 3.